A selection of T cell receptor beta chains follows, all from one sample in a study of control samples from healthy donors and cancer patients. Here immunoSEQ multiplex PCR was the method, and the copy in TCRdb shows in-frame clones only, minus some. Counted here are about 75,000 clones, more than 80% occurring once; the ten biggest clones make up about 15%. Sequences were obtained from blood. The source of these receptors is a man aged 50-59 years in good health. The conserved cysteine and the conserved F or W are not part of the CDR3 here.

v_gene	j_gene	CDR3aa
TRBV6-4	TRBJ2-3	ASSDPGRSGKPHTDTQY
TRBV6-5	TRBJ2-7	ASSYYGQGRSEQY
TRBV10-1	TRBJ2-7	ASGAGEQY
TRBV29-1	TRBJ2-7	SVTLDRGLDEQY
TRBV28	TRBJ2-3	ASSFGPTITDTQY
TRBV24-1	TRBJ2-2	AASDLAGGPDTGELF
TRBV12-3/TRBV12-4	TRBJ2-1	ASKREVHNEQF
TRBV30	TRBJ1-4	AWSGITRNEKLF
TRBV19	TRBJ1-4	ASSTLGGAEEKLF
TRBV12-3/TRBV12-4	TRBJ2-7	ASSTQGEQY
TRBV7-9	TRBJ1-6	ASSLTGSPLH
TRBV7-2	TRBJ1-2	ASSFEQQHGYT
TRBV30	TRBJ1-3	AWSVGHSSGNTIY
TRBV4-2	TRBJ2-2	ASRPLGKNTGELF
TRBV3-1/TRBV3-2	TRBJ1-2	ARIITTGRRPRCGYT
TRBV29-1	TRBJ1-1	STRQGDTEAF
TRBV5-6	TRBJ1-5	ASSLGNQPQH
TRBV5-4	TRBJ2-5	ASSLGLAGVETQY
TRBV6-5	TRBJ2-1	ASRSDRAAYNEQF
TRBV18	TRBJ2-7	ASSADSYEQY
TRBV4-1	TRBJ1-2	ASSQGNSGTGWYYGYT
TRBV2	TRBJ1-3	ASSAQAPSSGNTIY
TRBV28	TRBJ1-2	ASSLEGYLGQGGANYGYT
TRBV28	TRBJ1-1	ASSWGPEAF
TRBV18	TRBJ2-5	ASSPYSGYETQY
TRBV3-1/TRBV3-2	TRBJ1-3	ASSQDKGRGGNTIY
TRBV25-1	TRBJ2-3	ASSEYFTGPTDTQY
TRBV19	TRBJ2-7	ASTSSSVPYEQY
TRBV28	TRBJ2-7	ASSWQASSYEQY
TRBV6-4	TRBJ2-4	AGSRRGNIQY
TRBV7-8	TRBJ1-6	ASSERGSYNSPLH
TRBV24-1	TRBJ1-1	ATRGTGVTEAF
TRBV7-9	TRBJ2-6	ASSHPGRNPPSGANVLT
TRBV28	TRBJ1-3	ASSRLPGADTIY
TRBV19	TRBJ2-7	ASTLAGVGEQY
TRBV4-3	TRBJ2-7	ASSADRGLREQY
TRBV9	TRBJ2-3	ASSLTSLPDTQY
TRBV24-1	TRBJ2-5	ATSERQGSETQY
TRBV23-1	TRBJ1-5	ASSQSNSPQH
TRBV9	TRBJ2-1	ASSGTGTAHEQF
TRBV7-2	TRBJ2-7	ASSPTGPYEQY
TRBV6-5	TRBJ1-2	ASSRTGAYGYT
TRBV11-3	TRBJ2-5	ASSLDGGSGETQY
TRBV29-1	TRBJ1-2	SVEERGAGYT
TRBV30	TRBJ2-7	AGYTPGGRWAYEQY
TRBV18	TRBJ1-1	ASSPLVGTPHEAF